This note documents a single TCR beta chain sequence. Its antigen remains unidentified. TCRs were sequenced from a few patients responding to pembrolizumab. The source of the sample is a study of PD-1 blockade in mismatch repair-deficient tumors. Profiled with immunoSEQ multiplex PCR; TCRdb holds only in-frame clones, not every one. The sample records about 79,000 clones, approximately 78% being singletons. Study-level points and caveats: Tumor-resident clones, often undetectable pretreatment in blood, expanded then contracted after pembrolizumab.

The starting material was peripheral blood, obtained 44 weeks after starting pembrolizumab. This sequence originates from an adult with mismatch repair-deficient cancer.

CDR3 protein: CASIGLAGGEFF. The DNA of the CDR3 is TGTGCCAGCATTGGATTAGCGGGAGGAGAGTTCTTC. The rearrangement links TRBV2 to TRBJ2-1, with 10 bases identical to TRBD2. With 7 bases clipped from V and 14 bases from J, the junction kept 8 bases outside the gene matches. From germline, CDR1 is SNHLY and CDR2 FYNNEI. CDR3 length: 12 amino acids.